This T cell receptor beta chain appears in the sequencing data of a study of immune heterogeneity within non-small cell lung tumors. This CDR3 contains 15 residues. Germline V gene sequence: CDR1 ENHRY, CDR2 SYGVKD. The template consisted of bulk tumor genomic DNA, with roughly 0.6 ug used per sample. During surgery, several far-apart biopsies were obtained from every primary tumor. The patients were newly diagnosed with non-small cell lung cancer, had not been treated, and had curative surgery. In the case of this clonotype: The antigen remains unidentified. This sequence may be a read error, since a much larger clone differs from it by one base.

Study-level points and caveats: Tumor sites within a patient were found to share identical dominant CDR3 beta clonotypes, and site-unique high-frequency clones were also present.

A multiplex PCR containing 32 V primers and 13 J primers was used to amplify TCR beta CDR3. TCRdb re-derived calls from the multiplex PCR reads in MiXCR, one entry per CDR3 protein. The table shows tens of thousands of distinct CDR3 sequences, with 27% occurring only once. The chain combines TRBV10-3 with TRBJ2-2; 7 positions agree with TRBD2. Sequencing was performed on lung tumor tissue. The receptor was isolated from a man aged 40-49 years with non-small cell lung cancer. The CDR3 spells CVTASGGGNIGELFF. Written as DNA, the CDR3 is TGTGTCACCGCGTCGGGGGGAGGTAATATCGGGGAGCTGTTTTTT.